This T cell receptor beta chain was recorded in a study of blood T cells in healthy people across ages. Overall study: Per two T cells, about one barcoded beta molecule was captured through template switching. Broader study findings: Calculation of diversity from one million T cells yielded estimates considered to be underestimates.

It was with a sample-barcoded 5' primer and a J-beta primer mix that a second PCR of about 6 to 12 cycles was run. TCRdb called the 5' RACE reads again in MiXCR, with one record for every CDR3 protein. The sample has roughly 1,700,000 distinct CDR3 sequences, 25% to 30% seen once. Worth noting for this clonotype: The target antigen is unknown.

Caucasian individuals from Russia who were healthy and aged about 6 to 95 acted as donors. Isolation recovered at least 6 million PBMCs from every sample. The CDR3 consists of 16 residues. CDR1 is MGHRA, CDR2 YSYEKL, per germline. Germline trimming cut 0 bases from V and 3 bases from J; bases unmatched to any gene: 8. Sequencing was done on a sample of blood. This receptor was identified in a woman aged 25-40 years in good health. The chain joins TRBV4-1 to TRBJ2-7; 7 nucleotides line up with TRBD2. The CDR3 is CASSQDQGGRIYEQYF. CDR3 coding DNA: TGCGCCAGCAGCCAAGATCAGGGCGGGAGAATCTACGAGCAGTACTTC.